Listed below are T cell receptor beta chains from one sample, sequenced in a study of shared clonotypes between healthy human individuals. Libraries were prepared by immunoSEQ multiplex PCR; TCRdb keeps only in-frame clonotypes and omits some of them. The data hold roughly 2.4 million clones, with 90% to 97% observed a single time. The sample consisted of naive CD4+ T cells sorted from blood. The receptors derive from a man in his late teens or twenties in good health. Each CDR3 is given with its conserved first and last residue. A D gene is named only where the DNA matches it firmly. Only some rows state a clone size, as once, few, many or a class for expanded clones.

TRBD2	TRBV14	TRBJ2-1	NA	CASGKNLAGPFF	TGTGCCAGCGGAAAGAATCTAGCGGGCCCGTTCTTC
NA	TRBV4-3	TRBJ2-5	NA	CASSQDFQYQETQYF	TGCGCCAGCAGCCAAGATTTTCAGTACCAAGAGACCCAGTACTTC
NA	TRBV30	TRBJ1-2	NA	CAWSVVGGGGYTF	TGTGCCTGGAGTGTAGTGGGGGGCGGTGGCTACACCTTC
NA	TRBV10-3	TRBJ1-5	NA	CAISDRQSNQPQHF	TGTGCCATCAGTGACCGACAGTCCAATCAGCCCCAGCATTTT
NA	TRBV7-2	TRBJ1-1	NA	CASSLQVLNTEAFF	TGTGCCAGCAGCTTACAGGTCTTGAACACTGAAGCTTTCTTT
NA	TRBV25-1	TRBJ2-7	NA	CASSEFSKSYEQYF	TGTGCCAGCAGTGAATTTAGCAAGTCCTACGAGCAGTACTTC
TRBD2	TRBV27	TRBJ2-5	NA	CASSFFAGKRGTQETQYF	TGTGCCAGCAGTTTCTTCGCAGGGAAGCGGGGGACCCAAGAGACCCAGTACTTC
TRBD1	TRBV5-1	TRBJ2-5	NA	CASSTVTGPQETQYF	TGCGCCAGCAGCACGGTGACAGGGCCCCAAGAGACCCAGTACTTC
NA	TRBV5-1	TRBJ2-5	NA	CASSEGSTETQYF	TGCGCCAGCAGTGAGGGTTCCACAGAGACCCAGTACTTC
NA	TRBV7-2	TRBJ2-4	NA	CASSFQSGGAKNIQYF	TGTGCCAGCAGCTTCCAGAGCGGAGGAGCCAAAAACATTCAGTACTTC
NA	TRBV4-2	TRBJ1-5	NA	CASSQDWDQPQHF	TGTGCCAGCAGCCAAGATTGGGATCAGCCCCAGCATTTT
NA	TRBV10-3	TRBJ2-7	NA	CAISEGAGVYEQYF	TGTGCCATCAGTGAAGGGGCAGGGGTCTACGAGCAGTACTTC
NA	TRBV5-4	TRBJ1-3	NA	CASSLALGASGNTIYF	TGTGCCAGCAGCTTGGCCCTGGGGGCCTCTGGAAACACCATATATTTT
NA	TRBV7-3	TRBJ1-5	NA	CARGLGRQFRWSNQPQHF	TGTGCCAGGGGGCTGGGACGGCAGTTTCGGTGGAGCAATCAGCCCCAGCATTTT
TRBD2	TRBV4-1	TRBJ2-7	NA	CASSPRLAAYEQYF	TGCGCCAGCAGCCCTCGTCTAGCGGCCTACGAGCAGTACTTC
TRBD1	TRBV5-4	TRBJ2-1	NA	CASSFGQGEFDEQFF	TGTGCCAGCAGCTTCGGACAGGGGGAGTTCGATGAGCAGTTCTTC
TRBD2	TRBV30	TRBJ2-1	NA	CAWRKGLAGPNEQFF	TGTGCCTGGAGGAAAGGACTAGCGGGCCCCAATGAGCAGTTCTTC
TRBD2	TRBV4-1	TRBJ2-3	NA	CASSLVAGITDTQYF	TGCGCCAGCAGCCTCGTAGCGGGGATCACAGATACGCAGTATTTT
NA	TRBV28	TRBJ1-1	NA	CASSWTVNTEAFF	TGTGCCAGCAGCTGGACCGTAAACACTGAAGCTTTCTTT
NA	TRBV19	TRBJ2-2	NA	CASSPHGQPGELFF	TGTGCCAGTAGCCCCCATGGACAGCCCGGGGAGCTGTTTTTT
NA	TRBV18	TRBJ1-2	NA	CASSPELSFKGVYGYTF	TGTGCCAGCTCACCCGAGCTCTCTTTCAAGGGGGTATATGGCTACACCTTC
TRBD2	TRBV14	TRBJ2-2	NA	CASSQRRESGSGGELFF	TGTGCCAGCAGCCAACGGCGGGAGAGCGGAAGTGGCGGGGAGCTGTTTTTT
NA	TRBV27	TRBJ2-3	NA	CASSPGPRESTDTQYF	TGTGCCAGCAGCCCAGGACCGAGGGAGAGCACAGATACGCAGTATTTT
NA	TRBV30	TRBJ1-2	NA	CAWSVGVYGYTF	TGTGCCTGGAGTGTCGGGGTGTACGGCTACACCTTC
NA	TRBV5-6	TRBJ1-3	NA	CASSTTALSGNTIYF	TGTGCCAGCAGCACTACAGCTCTCTCTGGAAACACCATATATTTT
NA	TRBV5-1	TRBJ1-6	NA	CASSFDTYNSPLHF	TGCGCCAGCAGCTTTGACACCTATAATTCACCCCTCCACTTT
TRBD2	TRBV29-1	TRBJ2-1	NA	CSVTGTSGGSEQFF	TGCAGCGTCACCGGGACTAGCGGGGGGAGTGAGCAGTTCTTC
NA	TRBV6-4	TRBJ1-2	NA	CASFNRAANYGYTF	TGTGCCAGCTTTAATCGGGCAGCGAACTATGGCTACACCTTC
NA	TRBV5-4	TRBJ2-3	NA	CASSSANTDTQYF	TGTGCCAGCAGCTCAGCTAACACAGATACGCAGTATTTT
NA	TRBV19	TRBJ1-4	NA	CASRIHGHVEKLFF	TGTGCCAGTAGGATACATGGGCATGTAGAAAAACTGTTTTTT
NA	TRBV10-3	TRBJ1-1	NA	CAISLTVNTEAFF	TGTGCCATCAGCCTTACAGTGAACACTGAAGCTTTCTTT
NA	TRBV5-8	TRBJ1-2	NA	CASTMGQVNYGYTF	TGTGCCAGCACCATGGGGCAGGTTAACTATGGCTACACCTTC
NA	TRBV30	TRBJ1-2	NA	CAWSADGVGVRYTF	TGTGCCTGGAGCGCGGACGGAGTGGGAGTTCGCTACACCTTC
TRBD2	TRBV6-6	TRBJ2-7	NA	CASSYSASGVYEQYF	TGTGCCAGCAGTTACTCAGCTAGCGGGGTGTACGAGCAGTACTTC
NA	TRBV4-1	TRBJ2-3	NA	CASSRAGDIPQIYF	TGCGCCAGCAGCCGCGCCGGGGACATACCCCAGATCTATTTT
TRBD1	TRBV6-5	TRBJ2-3	NA	CASKQDRPF	TGTGCCAGCAAACAGGACAGGCCTTTT
TRBD1	TRBV5-4	TRBJ1-2	NA	CASSPPVTGGNGYTF	TGTGCCAGCAGCCCCCCCGTGACAGGGGGAAATGGCTACACCTTC
NA	TRBV6-6	TRBJ2-5	NA	CASSDPSRETQYF	TGTGCCAGCAGCGATCCTTCCAGGGAGACCCAGTACTTC
TRBD1	TRBV10-1	TRBJ1-6	NA	CASSEATGNSPLHF	TGCGCCAGCAGTGAAGCGACAGGGAATTCACCCCTCCACTTT
NA	TRBV6-5	TRBJ1-6	NA	CASSYSSGAHNSPLHF	TGTGCCAGCAGTTACTCCTCTGGGGCCCATAATTCACCCCTCCACTTT
NA	TRBV7-8	TRBJ2-5	once	CASSPTDRMETQYF	TGTGCCAGCAGCCCGACCGACAGGATGGAGACCCAGTACTTC
TRBD2	TRBV7-9	TRBJ2-3	NA	CASSLSGTPFQYF	TGTGCCAGCAGTTTAAGCGGGACCCCATTTCAGTATTTT
TRBD2	TRBV2	TRBJ2-3	NA	CASSGRGGDTDTQYF	TGTGCCAGCAGTGGGCGCGGGGGGGACACAGATACGCAGTATTTT
NA	TRBV6-1	TRBJ1-1	NA	CASIEAFF	TGTGCCAGCATCGAAGCTTTCTTT
TRBD1	TRBV28	TRBJ1-6	NA	CASSLPQGVGNSPLHF	TGTGCCAGCAGTTTACCACAGGGGGTAGGTAATTCACCCCTCCACTTT
NA	TRBV10-1	TRBJ1-5	NA	CASSRGTGQPQHF	TGCGCCAGTAGCCGCGGTACAGGTCAGCCCCAGCATTTT
NA	TRBV5-1	TRBJ2-5	NA	CASSLLGLQETQYF	TGCGCCAGCAGCTTGCTGGGGTTACAAGAGACCCAGTACTTC
TRBD1	TRBV30	TRBJ2-3	once	CAWSDTGTGFPDTQYF	TGTGCCTGGAGTGATACCGGGACAGGGTTCCCAGATACGCAGTATTTT
TRBD1	TRBV10-2	TRBJ2-7	NA	CASSARDRKYEQYF	TGCGCCAGCAGTGCCCGGGACAGAAAGTACGAGCAGTACTTC
NA	TRBV2	TRBJ2-7	NA	CASSEVGRTLSYEQYF	TGTGCCAGCAGTGAAGTAGGCAGGACCCTCTCCTACGAGCAGTACTTC
NA	TRBV11-2	TRBJ1-2	NA	CASSPTVAYGYTF	TGTGCCAGCAGCCCGACTGTCGCCTATGGCTACACCTTC
TRBD2	TRBV29-1	TRBJ2-1	NA	CSVEDRGLAGVGQFF	TGCAGCGTTGAAGATCGGGGACTAGCGGGAGTGGGGCAGTTCTTC
NA	TRBV10-2	TRBJ1-5	NA	CASSGTVYQPQHF	TGCGCCAGCAGTGGTACTGTCTATCAGCCCCAGCATTTT